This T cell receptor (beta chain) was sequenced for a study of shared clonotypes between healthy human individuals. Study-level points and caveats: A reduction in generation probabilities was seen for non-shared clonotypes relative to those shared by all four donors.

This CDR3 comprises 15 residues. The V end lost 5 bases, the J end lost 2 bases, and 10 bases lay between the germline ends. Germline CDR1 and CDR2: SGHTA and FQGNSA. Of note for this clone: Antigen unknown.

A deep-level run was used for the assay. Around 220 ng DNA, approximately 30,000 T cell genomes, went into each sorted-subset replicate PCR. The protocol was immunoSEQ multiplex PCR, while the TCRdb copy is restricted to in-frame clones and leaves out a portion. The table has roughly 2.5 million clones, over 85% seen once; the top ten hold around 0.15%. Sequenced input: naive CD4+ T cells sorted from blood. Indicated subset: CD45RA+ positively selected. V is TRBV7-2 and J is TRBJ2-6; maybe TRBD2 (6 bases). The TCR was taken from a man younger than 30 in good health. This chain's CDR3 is CASSQGGAGANVLTF. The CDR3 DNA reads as TGTGCCAGCAGCCAAGGCGGGGCTGGGGCCAACGTCCTGACTTTC.